The 9 T cell receptor beta chains listed next were all sequenced from one sample in a study of blood T cell repertoires in COVID-19. The table came from immunoSEQ multiplex PCR; TCRdb's copy has only in-frame clones and leaves some out. Of about 68,000 clones listed, approximately 86% are singletons. The material sequenced was peripheral blood. Receptors were obtained from a woman aged 60-75 years with acute or convalescent COVID-19.

The V gene is TRBV9, the J gene TRBJ1-1; unclear D gene. Per germline, CDR1 SGDLS and CDR2 YYNGEE. The CDR3 has 14 amino acids. V was pared by 0 bases and J by 6 bases, with 12 bases between. The CDR3 reads CASSVEPRPAEAFF. For the CDR3, the DNA is TGTGCCAGCAGCGTAGAACCCAGGCCCGCTGAAGCTTTCTTT.

This chain links TRBV7-2 with TRBJ2-1, with D uncertain. The CDR3 spans 13 residues. Trimming took 1 base from V and 8 from J, leaving 9 bases between them. CDR1 SGHTA and CDR2 FQGNSA come from the germline V gene. The CDR3 loop is CASSLERWYEQFF. Written as DNA, the CDR3 is TGTGCCAGCAGCTTAGAACGGTGGTATGAGCAGTTCTTC.

The rearrangement joins TRBV7-9 to TRBJ2-3, with D possibly matching TRBD2 (6 bases). CDR1 is SEHNR and CDR2 is FQNEAQ in the germline V gene (reference sequence). V was pared by 3 bases and J by 0 bases, with 7 bases between. There are 14 residues in the CDR3. The CDR3 coding sequence is TGTGCCAGCAGCTTGGAGGGTAGCACAGATACGCAGTATTTT. It yields the protein CASSLEGSTDTQYF.

The chain employs TRBV7-2 and TRBJ1-1; D is unresolved. This CDR3 is built from 14 residues. CDR1 SGHTA and CDR2 FQGNSA come from the germline V gene. The germline V and J ends were trimmed by 6 bases and 5 bases, with 16 bases remaining between them. The CDR3 reads CASRFLPGTTEAFF. The CDR3 DNA follows: TGTGCCAGCAGATTTCTCCCGGGAACAACTGAAGCTTTCTTT.

The V gene is TRBV24-1, the J gene TRBJ1-3; D remains ambiguous. The CDR3 sequence is 17 residues long. Trimming cost V 1 base and J 0 bases, with 12 bases left between them. Germline V gene lookup returns CDR1 KGHDR and CDR2 SFDVKD. CDR3 in DNA: TGTGCCACCAGTGATTTACAAGGCGGGTTCTCTGGAAACACCATATATTTT. Translated, it gives CATSDLQGGFSGNTIYF.

This clone came up a few times. The V gene is TRBV5-1, the J gene TRBJ2-7, with 8 bases that match TRBD1. V dropped 4 bases and J dropped 5; count of bases not matched to a gene: 8. The CDR3 is 14 residues long. Germline loops: CDR1 SGHRS, CDR2 YFSETQ. The chain's CDR3 is CASSLGQVRDEQYF. The CDR3 coding sequence is TGCGCCAGCAGCCTGGGACAGGTTCGGGACGAGCAGTACTTC.

The J gene is TRBJ2-3, the V gene TRBV5-1; 12 bases are a match to TRBD2. The CDR3 runs to 16 residues. The germline V gene has CDR1 SGHRS and CDR2 YFSETQ. The trim removed 2 bases at V and 6 bases at J, leaving 7 bases unmatched. The CDR3 sequence: CASSLGSTSGSDTQYF. The CDR3, as DNA: TGCGCCAGCAGCTTAGGTTCGACTAGCGGGAGTGATACGCAGTATTTT.

V and J are TRBV9 and TRBJ2-1, with D tentatively TRBD2 (6 bases). The CDR3 extends over 17 amino acids. Germline CDR1 SGDLS, CDR2 YYNGEE. V lost 5 bases and J 5 bases, leaving 23 bases between the germline ends. This chain's CDR3 is CASSGGAGTELHNEQFF. CDR3 DNA: TGTGCCAGCAGTGGCGGGGCCGGGACCGAGTTACACAATGAGCAGTTCTTC.

This clone has a single count. Written as DNA, the CDR3 is TGTGCCAGCAGTTACTCGAGACTTATCTATGGCTACACCTTC. Amino acid sequence: CASSYSRLIYGYTF. The rearrangement joins TRBV6-5 to TRBJ1-2; D gene ambiguous. V was clipped by 0 bases and J by 4 bases, with 9 bases between them. The length of the CDR3 is 14 residues. CDR1 is MNHEY and CDR2 is SVGAGI in the germline V gene.